This T cell receptor (beta chain) was obtained from a study of Ad26.COV2.S vaccination and SARS-CoV-2 variants. Overall study results and limits: An underestimation of total T cell responses may have resulted from the TCR breadth and depth analyses.

Clones were sequenced by immunoSEQ multiplex PCR, and TCRdb holds only the in-frame ones, with some missing. The repertoire has 430,000 or so clones, around nine tenths of them found once; the top ten carry roughly an eighth. Turning to this clone: The antigen is not known.

The treatment was: 15 to 20 received Ad26.COV2.S at low or high dose, single or two shots; about 5 received placebo; per-sample allocation not given. It was on day 63 after the first vaccine or placebo injection that samples were taken. Germline V gene sequence: CDR1 KGHSH, CDR2 LQKENI. This CDR3 spans 16 amino acids. V dropped 0 bases and J dropped 3 bases, with 12 bases sitting between them. The chain joins TRBV18 to TRBJ2-4; maybe TRBD2 (5 bases). Source: peripheral blood, taken in a trial of Ad26.COV2.S vaccine versus placebo. The clonotype originates from a person between 18 and 59 years old who received the Ad26.COV2.S COVID-19 vaccine or a placebo. In DNA form, the CDR3 reads TGTGCCAGCTCACCACCGAACGACGGGGACAAAAACATTCAGTACTTC. Translating it yields CASSPPNDGDKNIQYF.